The rows below give T cell receptor beta chains drawn from one sample of a study of CD8+CD57+ T cells in acquired aplastic anemia. TCRdb re-analysed the reads in MiXCR, keeping a single row per CDR3 protein. This sample carries about 270,000 distinct CDR3 sequences, 55% to 65% of them seen once, and the ten largest clones take under 8.5%. Material: sorted CD4+, CD8+, or CD8+CD57+ T cells (not recorded which) from PBMCs. The source of these receptors is a human donor with severe aplastic anemia or a healthy control (not recorded which). CDR3s include the opening cysteine and the closing phenylalanine or tryptophan. D genes are given only for firm matches. Not all rows give a size; the values are once, few, many and, for expanded clones, a class.

CDR3	DNA	V	J	size	D
CSAREQGHYGYTF	TGCAGTGCTAGAGAACAAGGGCATTATGGCTACACCTTC	TRBV20-1	TRBJ1-2	NA	NA
CASSFTGVYEQYF	TGTGCCAGCAGCTTCACAGGGGTCTACGAGCAGTACTTC	TRBV5-4	TRBJ2-7	NA	TRBD1
CATSRGAVGFETEAFF	TGTGCCACCAGCAGAGGAGCAGTAGGGTTTGAGACTGAAGCTTTCTTT	TRBV15	TRBJ1-1	NA	NA
CASSSQGALTEAFF	TGTGCCAGCAGCTCACAGGGGGCACTCACTGAAGCTTTCTTT	TRBV9	TRBJ1-1	NA	TRBD1
CASSYSTRQGTDGYTF	TGTGCCAGCAGTTACTCGACGAGACAGGGGACAGATGGCTACACCTTC	TRBV11-2	TRBJ1-2	NA	TRBD1
CATEGYETQYF	TGTGCCACCGAGGGATATGAGACCCAGTACTTC	TRBV15	TRBJ2-5	many	NA
CASSKGEVQPQHF	TGTGCCAGCAGCAAAGGGGAAGTTCAGCCCCAGCATTTT	TRBV5-5	TRBJ1-5	NA	NA
CASSLAGQGVGSPLHF	TGTGCCAGCAGCTTAGCGGGGCAGGGCGTCGGGTCACCCCTCCACTTT	TRBV7-6	TRBJ1-6	NA	NA
CASSSYSRVYEQYF	TGTGCCAGCAGCTCATACTCCAGGGTTTACGAGCAGTACTTC	TRBV7-9	TRBJ2-7	NA	NA
CASNMWRSGANVLTF	TGTGCCAGTAACATGTGGCGGTCTGGGGCCAACGTCCTGACTTTC	TRBV19	TRBJ2-6	NA	NA
CSSTGGLNTEAFF	TGCAGCTCGACAGGGGGTTTGAACACTGAAGCTTTCTTT	TRBV29-1	TRBJ1-1	NA	TRBD1
CASSLAGSEKLFF	TGTGCCAGCAGCTTGGCCGGGTCTGAAAAACTGTTTTTT	TRBV7-9	TRBJ1-4	many	NA
CSVRYSRGGTDTQYF	TGCAGCGTTCGGTATTCTCGAGGGGGCACAGATACGCAGTATTTT	TRBV29-1	TRBJ2-3	NA	NA
CASSSGTSGRQETQYF	TGTGCCAGCAGCTCCGGGACTAGCGGGAGGCAAGAGACCCAGTACTTC	TRBV7-9	TRBJ2-5	NA	TRBD2
CASAFGGTATQETQYF	TGTGCCAGCGCGTTCGGCGGGACAGCAACCCAAGAGACCCAGTACTTC	TRBV12-3/TRBV12-4	TRBJ2-5	NA	NA
CASSLGTSGGSSTDTQYF	TGTGCCAGCAGCTTGGGGACTAGCGGGGGTTCTAGCACAGATACGCAGTATTTT	TRBV5-5	TRBJ2-3	many	TRBD2
CASSLTADTQYF	TGTGCCAGCAGCTTAACTGCAGATACGCAGTATTTT	TRBV7-3	TRBJ2-3	NA	NA
CASSLETGRDTIYF	TGCGCCAGCAGCTTGGAAACAGGACGCGACACCATATATTTT	TRBV5-1	TRBJ1-3	NA	NA
CASSSKIESSSYEQYF	TGTGCCAGCAGCTCAAAGATAGAGAGTAGCTCCTACGAGCAGTACTTC	TRBV13	TRBJ2-7	once	NA
CASKGGAHEKLFF	TGTGCCAGCAAAGGCGGGGCACATGAAAAACTGTTTTTT	TRBV6-1	TRBJ1-4	once	NA
CASSMMGGYQPQHF	TGTGCCAGTAGTATGATGGGGGGGTATCAGCCCCAGCATTTT	TRBV19	TRBJ1-5	NA	NA
CAWTGMRGYGYTF	TGTGCCTGGACAGGGATGCGTGGCTATGGCTACACCTTC	TRBV30	TRBJ1-2	many	NA
CASRAVADNSPLHF	TGTGCCAGCAGAGCAGTCGCGGATAATTCACCCCTCCACTTT	TRBV12-3/TRBV12-4	TRBJ1-6	few	NA
CASTLDGSSYEQYF	TGTGCCAGCACCCTGGACGGAAGCTCCTACGAGCAGTACTTC	TRBV5-4	TRBJ2-7	NA	NA
CATSRRGSYEQYF	TGTGCCACCAGTCGCAGGGGGTCCTACGAGCAGTACTTC	TRBV24-1	TRBJ2-7	NA	TRBD1
CSARDPGLSTDTQYF	TGCAGTGCTAGAGATCCGGGACTTAGCACAGATACGCAGTATTTT	TRBV20-1	TRBJ2-3	many	NA
CAATGTGNYEQYF	TGTGCCGCGACCGGGACAGGGAATTACGAGCAGTACTTC	TRBV10-3	TRBJ2-7	NA	TRBD1
CASSEMGGSSYNEQFF	TGTGCCAGCAGTGAGATGGGCGGGAGCTCCTACAATGAGCAGTTCTTC	TRBV25-1	TRBJ2-1	NA	TRBD2
CAISESEPLEVYGYTF	TGTGCCATCAGTGAGTCGGAGCCCCTAGAGGTATATGGCTACACCTTC	TRBV10-3	TRBJ1-2	NA	NA
CASSVGHGTDPSLLHF	TGTGCCAGCAGCGTTGGCCACGGGACCGACCCCAGTCTCCTCCACTTT	TRBV9	TRBJ1-6	few	NA
CASSQRAGTPKNIQYF	TGCGCCAGCAGCCAGCGAGCGGGGACTCCCAAAAACATTCAGTACTTC	TRBV4-3	TRBJ2-4	few	TRBD2
CASSLAVGRENEQFF	TGTGCCAGCAGCTTAGCCGTAGGACGGGAAAATGAGCAGTTCTTC	TRBV7-2	TRBJ2-1	NA	NA
CASSPPGPNQPQHF	TGTGCCAGCAGCCCCCCGGGTCCGAATCAGCCCCAGCATTTT	TRBV28	TRBJ1-5	few	NA
CASSLKNVHEQYF	TGTGCCAGCAGCTTAAAGAACGTCCACGAGCAGTACTTC	TRBV7-9	TRBJ2-7	many	NA
CSVVLGQGGANVLTF	TGCAGCGTTGTTCTAGGCCAGGGCGGGGCCAACGTCCTGACTTTC	TRBV29-1	TRBJ2-6	NA	NA
CASSFAGGLEQFF	TGTGCCAGCAGTTTCGCGGGGGGGCTGGAGCAGTTCTTC	TRBV12-3/TRBV12-4	TRBJ2-1	many	TRBD2
CASSASGANVLTF	TGTGCCAGCAGCGCGTCTGGGGCCAACGTCCTGACTTTC	TRBV7-9	TRBJ2-6	many	NA
CSASGVNTGELFF	TGCAGCGCATCGGGAGTGAACACCGGGGAGCTGTTTTTT	TRBV29-1	TRBJ2-2	NA	NA
CASRKVDGYTF	TGTGCCAGCAGGAAGGTGGATGGCTACACCTTC	TRBV12-3/TRBV12-4	TRBJ1-2	NA	NA
CATSASQGGADTQYF	TGTGCCACCAGTGCTTCCCAGGGGGGCGCAGATACGCAGTATTTT	TRBV24-1	TRBJ2-3	NA	NA
CASSELPGTRTDTQYF	TGCGCCAGCAGTGAGCTACCCGGGACCCGCACAGATACGCAGTATTTT	TRBV10-1	TRBJ2-3	NA	NA
CSASAFRESYEQYF	TGCAGTGCTAGTGCCTTCAGGGAATCCTACGAGCAGTACTTC	TRBV20-1	TRBJ2-7	NA	NA